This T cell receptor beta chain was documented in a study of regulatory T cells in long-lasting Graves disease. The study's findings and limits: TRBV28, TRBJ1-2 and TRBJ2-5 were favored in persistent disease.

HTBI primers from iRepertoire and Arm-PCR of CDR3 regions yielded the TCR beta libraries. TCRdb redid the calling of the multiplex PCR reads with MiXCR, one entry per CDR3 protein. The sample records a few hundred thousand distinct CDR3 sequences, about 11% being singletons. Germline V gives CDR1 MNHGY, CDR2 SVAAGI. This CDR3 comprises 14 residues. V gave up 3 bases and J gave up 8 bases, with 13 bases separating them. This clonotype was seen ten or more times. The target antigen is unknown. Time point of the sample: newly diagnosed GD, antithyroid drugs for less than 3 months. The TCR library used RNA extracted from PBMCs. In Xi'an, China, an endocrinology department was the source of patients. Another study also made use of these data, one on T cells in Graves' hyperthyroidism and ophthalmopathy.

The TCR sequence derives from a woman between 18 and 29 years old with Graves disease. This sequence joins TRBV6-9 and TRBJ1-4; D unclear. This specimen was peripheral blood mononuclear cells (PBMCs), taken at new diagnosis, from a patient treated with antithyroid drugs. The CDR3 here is CASSYSGRGEKLFF. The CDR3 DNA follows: TGTGCCAGCAGTTACTCAGGTCGTGGGGAAAAACTGTTTTTT.